The rows below give T cell receptor beta chains drawn from one sample of a study of technical replicates of blood from a handful of donors. The table came from immunoSEQ multiplex PCR; TCRdb's copy has only in-frame clones and leaves some out. The table has around 80,000 clones, about nine tenths seen once. The sequenced sample consisted of T cells isolated from PBMCs. The receptors were gathered from a human donor in good health. The CDR3 runs from the conserved cysteine through the conserved F or W. A D gene is named only where the DNA matches it firmly. Size values are once, few and many counts, or a class for expanded clones, and some rows have none.

d_call j_call clone_size v_call cdr3_nt cdr3_aa
TRBD1 TRBJ2-7 NA TRBV28 TGTGCCAGCAGTTTGACAGGGCTCAGGTACGAGCAGTACTTC CASSLTGLRYEQYF
TRBD2 TRBJ2-1 NA TRBV27 TGTGCCACCAAAATCGGTGGACTAGCGGGTCTTGAGCAGTTCTTC CATKIGGLAGLEQFF
TRBD1 TRBJ2-7 NA TRBV10-3 TGTGCCATCAGTCTAGGGACAGGCCGCTCCTACGAGCAGTACTTC CAISLGTGRSYEQYF
NA TRBJ1-2 NA TRBV29-1 TGCAGCGGTACGCCCATTTTCGGGGAAGGCTACACCTTC CSGTPIFGEGYTF
NA TRBJ1-4 once TRBV10-3 TGTGCCATCACCGCGGGGACGGGAGAAAAACTGTTTTTT CAITAGTGEKLFF
TRBD1 TRBJ1-2 NA TRBV7-9 TGTGCCAGCAGCTTAACAGCTTGGGGACAGGGTGGCTACACCTTC CASSLTAWGQGGYTF
NA TRBJ1-5 NA TRBV7-2 TGTGCCAGCAGCTTCACAGGTCAGCCCCAGCATTTT CASSFTGQPQHF
NA TRBJ1-2 NA TRBV16 TGTGCCAGCAGCCGCCGTGGACTGGGTAACTATGGCTACACCTTC CASSRRGLGNYGYTF
NA TRBJ1-1 NA TRBV6-5 TGTGCCAGCAGTCCGGGGGTTGAAGCTTTCTTT CASSPGVEAFF
NA TRBJ1-1 few TRBV2 TGTGCCAGCAGTGCAGGTCACACCACTGAAGCTTTCTTT CASSAGHTTEAFF
TRBD2 TRBJ2-7 NA TRBV19 TGTGCCAGTAGGGACCTGACTAGCGGGAGGGTCGGCGAGCAGTACTTC CASRDLTSGRVGEQYF
NA TRBJ1-2 NA TRBV19 TGTGCCAGTAACCCGGGTTACAAGGGAGGAGGACACTATGGCTACACCTTC CASNPGYKGGGHYGYTF
TRBD2 TRBJ2-1 NA TRBV10-3 TGTGCCATCAGTGAAGGCGGGGGCTACAATGAGCAGTTCTTC CAISEGGGYNEQFF
TRBD1 TRBJ2-1 NA TRBV27 TGTGCCAGCAGTTTATCGCCGGGACAGGGATACTACAATGAGCAGTTCTTC CASSLSPGQGYYNEQFF
TRBD2 TRBJ2-7 once TRBV12-5 TGTGCTAGTGGTTTGGCTTCCCTGACTAGCGGGAAATCCTCCGAGCAGTACTTC CASGLASLTSGKSSEQYF
NA TRBJ2-7 NA TRBV2 TGTGCCAGCAGTGATTATGGACTCTCCTACGAGCAGTACTTC CASSDYGLSYEQYF
TRBD1 TRBJ2-1 NA TRBV29-1 TGCACCGGGTGGGAGGGACAGGGTCGGAATGAGCAGTTCTTC CTGWEGQGRNEQFF
TRBD1 TRBJ2-7 NA TRBV7-2 TGTGCCAGCAGCTTAATGGGACAGCTGACGGACTTC CASSLMGQLTDF
NA TRBJ2-3 NA TRBV7-3 TGTGCCAGCAGCTGGTCAGCGTTAGATACGCAGTATTTT CASSWSALDTQYF